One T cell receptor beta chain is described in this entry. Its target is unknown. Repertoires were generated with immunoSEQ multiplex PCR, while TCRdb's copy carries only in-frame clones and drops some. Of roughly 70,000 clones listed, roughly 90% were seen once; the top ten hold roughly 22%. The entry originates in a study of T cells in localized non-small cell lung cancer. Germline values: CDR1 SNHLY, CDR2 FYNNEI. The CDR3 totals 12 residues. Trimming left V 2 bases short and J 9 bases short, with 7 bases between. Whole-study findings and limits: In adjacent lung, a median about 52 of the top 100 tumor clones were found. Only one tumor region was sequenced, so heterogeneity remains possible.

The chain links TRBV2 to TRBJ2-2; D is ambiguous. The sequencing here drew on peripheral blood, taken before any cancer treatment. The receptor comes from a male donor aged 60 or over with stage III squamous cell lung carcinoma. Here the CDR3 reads CASSERGRELFF. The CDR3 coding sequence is TGTGCCAGCAGTGAACGTGGTCGGGAGCTGTTTTTT.